One sample yielded the 10 T cell receptor beta chains listed below, sequenced in a study of cytomegalovirus exposure and HLA in healthy donors. It was with 60 Vbeta and 13 Jbeta primers that the PCR ran. TCRdb's copy holds only in-frame clones and misses some; the assay was immunoSEQ multiplex PCR. This sample yields 150,000 to 200,000 clones, of which around 86% are seen a single time; roughly 2% belongs to the top ten. The sample was PBMCs. The receptors were gathered from a human donor in good health.

This chain uses TRBV5-1 with TRBJ1-1, with D perhaps matching TRBD1 (6 bases). The V end lost 5 bases, the J end lost 4 bases, and 6 bases lay between the germline ends. The CDR3 totals 11 residues. Germline V CDR1 and CDR2: SGHRS, YFSETQ. The CDR3 here is CASRQGTEAFF. CDR3 nucleotide sequence: TGCGCCAGCAGACAGGGCACTGAAGCTTTCTTT.

This clone was detected once. This rearrangement joins TRBV9 to TRBJ1-2; D ambiguous. Germline lookup yields CDR1 SGDLS and CDR2 YYNGEE. V was trimmed by 0 bases and J by 0 bases, leaving 3 bases between them. The CDR3 loop spans 13 amino acids. CDR3: CASSVAANYGYTF. CDR3 bases: TGTGCCAGCAGCGTAGCTGCTAACTATGGCTACACCTTC.

This rearrangement joins TRBV4-3 to TRBJ1-1; D perhaps matches TRBD1 (5 bases). The CDR3 consists of 15 residues. Germline-derived CDR1 and CDR2 are LGHNA and YSLEER. Trimming shortened V by 1 base and J by 0 bases, and 9 bases separated the two germline ends. CDR3 nucleotide sequence: TGCGCCAGCAGCCAAGGCTTCAGGGTGAACACTGAAGCTTTCTTT. It codes for CASSQGFRVNTEAFF.

The V gene is TRBV4-3, the J gene TRBJ2-1, with 9 bases identical to TRBD1. CDR3 length: 14 amino acids. Losses at the gene ends were 2 bases for V and 7 bases for J; bases not matched to a gene: 3. Germline CDR1 and CDR2: LGHNA and YSLEER. The CDR3 nucleotides read TGCGCCAGCAGCCAATACAGGGGGCAGAATGAGCAGTTCTTC. This sequence encodes CASSQYRGQNEQFF.

This chain uses TRBV2 with TRBJ2-7; TRBD1 agrees at 7 bases. The CDR3 is 13 residues long. Germline lookup yields CDR1 SNHLY and CDR2 FYNNEI. With V trimmed by 10 bases and J by 2 bases, 8 bases remained unmatched. CDR3 in DNA: TGTGCCACGGGTGGCAGGGGGACCTACGAGCAGTACTTC. Translated: CATGGRGTYEQYF.

J is TRBJ2-2 and V is TRBV4-3; possibly TRBD1 for D (6 bases). Germline V CDR1 and CDR2: LGHNA, YSLEER. The CDR3 covers 15 residues. The V and J ends lost 1 base and 3 bases respectively, with 9 bases between them. Here the CDR3 reads CASSQGNRDTGELFF. CDR3 in DNA: TGCGCCAGCAGCCAAGGGAACAGGGACACCGGGGAGCTGTTTTTT.

This clone was recorded once. This chain joins TRBV7-9 and TRBJ2-5; possible D gene TRBD2, 5 bases. Deletions cut 3 bases from V and 5 bases from J, with 10 bases between. Per the germline V gene, CDR1 is SEHNR and CDR2 is FQNEAQ (reference sequence). The CDR3 is 13 residues long. CDR3 amino acids: CASSFPPGETQYF. The CDR3 bases are TGTGCCAGCAGCTTCCCCCCGGGGGAGACCCAGTACTTC.

The chain has TRBV5-4 and TRBJ1-2, with unresolved D. CDR1 SGHNT and CDR2 YYREEE come from the germline V gene (reference sequence). Trimming took off 2 bases at V and 7 bases at J, with 15 bases between the two ends. The length of the CDR3 is 14 residues. CDR3 sequence: CASSFEYGGLGYTF. CDR3 coding DNA: TGTGCCAGCAGCTTTGAGTATGGAGGGCTTGGCTACACCTTC.

The chain combines TRBV2 with TRBJ2-3, with TRBD2 matching over 9 bases. The V gene end was trimmed by 7 bases and the J gene end by 7 bases; junction bases not matched to a gene: 9. Germline V gives CDR1 SNHLY, CDR2 FYNNEI. The CDR3 contains 14 residues. CDR3 sequence: CASKGASGDYTQYF. DNA of the CDR3: TGTGCCAGCAAGGGGGCTAGCGGGGACTATACGCAGTATTTT.

The rearrangement joins TRBV6-1 to TRBJ2-7; TRBD1 matches at 8 bases. CDR1 and CDR2 from the germline V gene are MNHNS and SASEGT. This CDR3 spans 12 amino acids. Trimming removed 7 bases from V and 6 bases from J; junction bases left unmatched: 5. The CDR3 region is CASNQGALEQYF. In DNA form, the CDR3 reads TGTGCCAGCAACCAGGGGGCCCTCGAGCAGTACTTC.